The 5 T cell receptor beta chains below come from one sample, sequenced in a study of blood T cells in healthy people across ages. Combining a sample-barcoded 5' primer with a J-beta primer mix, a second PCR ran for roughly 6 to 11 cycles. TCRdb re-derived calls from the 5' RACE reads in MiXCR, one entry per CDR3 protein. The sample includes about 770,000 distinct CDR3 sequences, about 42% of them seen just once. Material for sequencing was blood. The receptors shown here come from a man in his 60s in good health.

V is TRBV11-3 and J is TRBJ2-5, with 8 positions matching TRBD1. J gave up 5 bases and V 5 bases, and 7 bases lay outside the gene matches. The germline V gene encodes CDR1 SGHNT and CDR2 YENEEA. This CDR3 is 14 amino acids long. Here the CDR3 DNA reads TGTGCCAGCAGCCCCCAGGGACAGGAGGAGACCCAGTACTTC. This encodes CASSPQGQEETQYF. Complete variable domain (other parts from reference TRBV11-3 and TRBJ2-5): EAGVVQSPRYKIIEKKQPVAFWCNPISGHNTLYWYLQNLGQGPELLIRYENEEAVDDSQLPKDRFSAERLKGVDSTLKIQPAELGDSAVYLCASSPQGQEETQYFGPGTRLLVL.

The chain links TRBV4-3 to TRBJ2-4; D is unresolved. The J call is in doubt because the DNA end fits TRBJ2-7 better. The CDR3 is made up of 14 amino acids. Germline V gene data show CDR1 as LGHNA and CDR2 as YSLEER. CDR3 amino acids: CASSQVQSSYEQYF. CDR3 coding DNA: TGCGCCAGCAGCCAAGTGCAGAGCTCCTACGAGCAGTACTTC.

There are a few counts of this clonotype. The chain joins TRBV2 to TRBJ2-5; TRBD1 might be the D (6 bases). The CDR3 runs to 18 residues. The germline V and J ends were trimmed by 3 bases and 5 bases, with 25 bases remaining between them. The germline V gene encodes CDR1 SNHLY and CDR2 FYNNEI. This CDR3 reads CASSDPKDSQLVRETQYF. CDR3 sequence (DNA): TGTGCCAGCAGTGACCCAAAGGACAGTCAGCTAGTCCGGGAGACCCAGTACTTC.

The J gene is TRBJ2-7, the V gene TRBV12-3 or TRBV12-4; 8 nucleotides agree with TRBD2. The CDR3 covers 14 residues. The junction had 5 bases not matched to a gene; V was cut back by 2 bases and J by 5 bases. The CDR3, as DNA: TGTGCCAGCAGTTTATCCAGCGGGGGCAACGAGCAGTACTTC. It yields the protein CASSLSSGGNEQYF.

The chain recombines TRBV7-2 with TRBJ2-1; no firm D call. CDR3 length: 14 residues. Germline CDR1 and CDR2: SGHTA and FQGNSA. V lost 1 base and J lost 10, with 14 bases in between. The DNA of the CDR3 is TGTACCAGCAGCTTAGAGAACAGTAACCTAGAGCAGTTCTTC. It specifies CTSSLENSNLEQFF.